This TCR beta chain was sequenced for a study of shared clonotypes between healthy human individuals. Remarks on this clone: This sample includes further DNA sequences coding for the same CDR3.

The germline V gene encodes CDR1 MGHRA and CDR2 YSYEKL. The V gene lost 1 base and the J gene lost 0 bases, with 9 bases spanning the gap. The CDR3 consists of 16 residues. Libraries were prepared by immunoSEQ multiplex PCR; TCRdb keeps only in-frame clonotypes and omits some of them. The sample holds about 520,000 clones; 60% to 80% are singletons and the top ten take approximately 12%. Material: PBMCs. The TCR was taken from a woman between 40 and 50 years old in good health. Some clones in this sample may be carry-over from other donors' samples. The chain joins TRBV4-1 to TRBJ1-4; D is unclear. The CDR3 is CASSQGVTATNEKLFF. The CDR3 DNA reads TGCGCCAGCAGCCAAGGGGTAACAGCAACTAATGAAAAACTGTTTTTT.